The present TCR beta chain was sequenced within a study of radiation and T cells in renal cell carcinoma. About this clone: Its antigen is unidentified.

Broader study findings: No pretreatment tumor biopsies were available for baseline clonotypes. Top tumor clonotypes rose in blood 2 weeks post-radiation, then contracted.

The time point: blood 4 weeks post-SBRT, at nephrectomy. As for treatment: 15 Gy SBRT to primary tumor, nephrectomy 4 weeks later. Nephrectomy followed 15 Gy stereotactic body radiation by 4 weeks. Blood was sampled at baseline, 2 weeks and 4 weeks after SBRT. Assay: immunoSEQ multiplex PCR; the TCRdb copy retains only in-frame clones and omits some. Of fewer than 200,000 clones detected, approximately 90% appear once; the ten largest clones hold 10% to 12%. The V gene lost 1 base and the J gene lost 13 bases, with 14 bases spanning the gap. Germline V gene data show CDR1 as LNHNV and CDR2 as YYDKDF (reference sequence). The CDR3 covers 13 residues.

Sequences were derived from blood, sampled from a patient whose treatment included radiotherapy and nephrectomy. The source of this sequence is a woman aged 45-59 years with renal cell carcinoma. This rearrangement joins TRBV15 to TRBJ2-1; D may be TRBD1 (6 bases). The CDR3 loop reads CATSRGQGQGQFF. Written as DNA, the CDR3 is TGTGCCACCAGCAGAGGTCAGGGGCAGGGCCAGTTCTTC.